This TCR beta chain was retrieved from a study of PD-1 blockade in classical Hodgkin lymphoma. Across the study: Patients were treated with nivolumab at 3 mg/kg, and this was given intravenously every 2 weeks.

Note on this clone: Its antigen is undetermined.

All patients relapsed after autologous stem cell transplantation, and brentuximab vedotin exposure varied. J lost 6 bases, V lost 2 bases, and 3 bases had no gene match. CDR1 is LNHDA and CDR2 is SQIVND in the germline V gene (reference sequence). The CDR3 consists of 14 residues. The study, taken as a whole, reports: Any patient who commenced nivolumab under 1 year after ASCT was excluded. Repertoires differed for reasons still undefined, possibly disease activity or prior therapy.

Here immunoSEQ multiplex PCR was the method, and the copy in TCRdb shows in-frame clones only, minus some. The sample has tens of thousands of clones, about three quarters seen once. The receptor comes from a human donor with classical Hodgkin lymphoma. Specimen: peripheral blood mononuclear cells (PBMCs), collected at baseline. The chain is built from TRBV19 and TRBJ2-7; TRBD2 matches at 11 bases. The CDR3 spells CASSITSGSGEQYF. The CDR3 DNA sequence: TGTGCCAGTAGTATAACTAGCGGGAGTGGCGAGCAGTACTTC.